This entry concerns a single T cell receptor (beta chain). The entry originates in a study of blood T cell repertoires in COVID-19. As for the study in general: The analysed material was cDNA or gDNA that came from T cells, B-cell-depleted T cells, or PBMCs.

Participants came from around 25 US areas, aged about 18 to 89 years. Recovery meant two consecutive negative NP/OP PCR tests, professional clearance, or resolved symptoms. Per the original data handling: Estimation of nucleated cell counts relied on the amplification of reference gene primers. The protocol was immunoSEQ multiplex PCR, while the TCRdb copy is restricted to in-frame clones and leaves out a portion. V, J and clone size are taken as reported in that table, and D and trimming were inferred from the DNA itself. The table lists about 270,000 clones, 80% to 90% of them singletons. The clonotype originates from a young woman who had recovered from COVID-19. The source material was PBMCs or T cells enriched from blood (not recorded which).

CDR3 in amino acids: CSVHSDRTGVEQYF. As DNA, the CDR3 is TGCAGCGTGCATTCCGATCGGACAGGGGTCGAGCAGTACTTC. This sequence joins TRBV29-1 and TRBJ2-7, with TRBD1 matching over 9 bases. The CDR3 spans 14 residues. CDR1 is SQVTM, CDR2 ANQGSEA, per germline. Germline trimming cut 6 bases from V and 6 bases from J; bases unmatched to any gene: 12.